The 28 T cell receptor beta chains reported below all come from one sample, sequenced in a study of blood T cell repertoires in COVID-19 (dated by TCRdb to about 2020). Library preparation was by the immunoSEQ multiplex PCR assay. TCRdb holds this immuneACCESS table with in-frame rearrangements only. Some clones are missing; in checked studies, unresolved V genes explain under half, and the rest has no known cause. The sample has around 40,000 clones on record, about four fifths of them singletons. The ten largest make up about a quarter of the sample. Input material: peripheral blood. These receptors all come from a man between 65 and 85 years old with acute or convalescent COVID-19.

The CDR3 protein is CASSRSRDGYTF. The CDR3 coding sequence is TGTGCCAGCAGCCGATCCCGGGATGGCTACACCTTC. This rearrangement joins TRBV12-3 or TRBV12-4 to TRBJ1-2; D unclear. CDR3 length equals 12 residues. V lost 6 bases and J lost 6, with 11 bases in between.

The CDR3 is CASSQWLEGANTEAFF. As DNA, the CDR3 is TGCGCCAGCAGTCAATGGTTGGAGGGGGCGAACACTGAAGCTTTCTTT. The chain joins TRBV23-1 to TRBJ1-1; TRBD1 matches 7 bases. TRBV23-1 is flagged as an ORF with uncertain function. This CDR3 comprises 16 residues. The V and J ends lost 1 base and 1 base, in that order; junction bases with no gene match: 6.

The chain links TRBV5-6 to TRBJ2-5, with 12 bases aligning to TRBD2. The germline CDR1 and CDR2 sequences are SGHDT and YYEEEE. This CDR3 is 16 amino acids long. Losses at the gene ends were 2 bases for V and 1 base for J; bases not matched to a gene: 3. The CDR3 nucleotides read TGTGCCAGCAGCTTTGGACTAGCGGGGTCCCAAGAGACCCAGTACTTC. It codes for CASSFGLAGSQETQYF.

This rearrangement joins TRBV14 to TRBJ2-1, with D hard to call. Between the trimmed V and J ends, which lost 6 bases and 5 bases, there was a span of 8 bases. Germline lookup yields CDR1 SGHDN and CDR2 FVKESK. The CDR3 contains 12 residues. The CDR3, as DNA: TGTGCCAGCAGGAGCTTCGACAATGAGCAGTTCTTC. Translation: CASRSFDNEQFF.

This chain connects TRBV4-1 to TRBJ1-1; D call uncertain. This CDR3 has 14 residues. V was cut by 1 base and J by 0 bases, with 6 bases left in between. Germline V gene sequence: CDR1 MGHRA, CDR2 YSYEKL. The CDR3 DNA reads as TGCGCCAGCAGCCAAGTACAGTTGAACACTGAAGCTTTCTTT. It yields the protein CASSQVQLNTEAFF.

This rearrangement joins TRBV4-2 to TRBJ1-2; tentative D call: TRBD1 (6 bases). The CDR3 runs 17 residues. Trimming left V 2 bases short and J 8 bases short, with 24 bases between. Germline V CDR1 and CDR2: LGHNA, YNFKEQ. The CDR3: CASSQLPGVREREGYTF. CDR3 coding DNA: TGTGCCAGCAGCCAACTACCAGGGGTGAGGGAGAGGGAAGGCTACACCTTC.

The chain couples TRBV5-4 to TRBJ1-2, with 8 nucleotides matching TRBD1. V was clipped by 1 base and J by 7 bases; unmatched bases: 6. The CDR3 is 14 residues long. Per germline, CDR1 SGHNT and CDR2 YYREEE (reference sequence). CDR3 protein: CASSLSQGAFGYTF. CDR3 in DNA: TGTGCCAGCAGCTTGTCCCAGGGGGCTTTTGGCTACACCTTC.

The chain employs TRBV28 and TRBJ1-2; perhaps TRBD1 as D (5 bases). Trimming removed 3 bases from V and 7 bases from J, with 15 bases in between. This CDR3 comprises 14 residues. Germline assignment: CDR1 MDHEN and CDR2 SYDVKM. The CDR3 coding sequence is TGTGCCAGCAGTTTCCTCGGGGGGGGTCTTGGCTACACCTTC. It codes for CASSFLGGGLGYTF.

This clone appeared once. CDR3 nucleotide sequence: TGCGCCAGCAGCACAACTAACTATGGCTACACCTTC. Amino acids: CASSTTNYGYTF. The chain links TRBV5-1 to TRBJ1-2, with D unclear. Per germline, CDR1 SGHRS and CDR2 YFSETQ. Between the trimmed V and J ends, which lost 4 bases and 0 bases, there was a span of 4 bases. The CDR3 covers 12 residues.

The chain combines TRBV9 with TRBJ2-3; 7 bases align to TRBD1. The ends lost 3 bases at V and 2 bases at J; junction bases unmatched: 6. The CDR3 contains 15 residues. Per germline, CDR1 SGDLS and CDR2 YYNGEE. CDR3 sequence reads: CASSDRDRYTDTQYF. The CDR3 DNA sequence: TGTGCCAGCAGCGACCGGGACAGATACACAGATACGCAGTATTTT.

V is TRBV3-1 (or the pseudogene TRBV3-2) and J is TRBJ2-3; 9 bases fit TRBD1. The V gene end was trimmed by 4 bases and the J gene end by 2 bases; junction bases not matched to a gene: 7. Germline-derived CDR1 and CDR2 are LGHDT and YNNKEL (reference sequence). The length of the CDR3 is 16 residues. The CDR3 reads CASSRTGTGNTDTQYF. In DNA form, the CDR3 reads TGTGCCAGCAGCCGAACCGGGACAGGGAACACAGATACGCAGTATTTT.

The rearrangement uses TRBV5-4 and TRBJ2-1, with a tentative D call TRBD2 (6 bases). The CDR3 sequence is 16 residues long. Germline assignment: CDR1 SGHNT and CDR2 YYREEE (reference sequence). Trimming removed 4 bases at V and 3 bases at J, with 17 bases between. The CDR3, as DNA: TGTGCCAGCAGCCCCGGGGGAGGAATGGGCTACAATGAGCAGTTCTTC. It is translated as CASSPGGGMGYNEQFF.

The chain recombines TRBV3-1 (or the pseudogene TRBV3-2) with TRBJ2-7; 10 bases match TRBD2. The CDR3 has 15 residues. Trimming removed 4 bases from V and 0 bases from J; junction bases left unmatched: 3. The V gene's germline CDR1 is LGHDT and CDR2 YNNKEL (reference sequence). In DNA, the CDR3 is TGTGCCAGCAGCCTGGCTAGCGGGAGCTCCTACGAGCAGTACTTC. Amino acid sequence: CASSLASGSSYEQYF.

This chain uses TRBV7-3 with TRBJ2-2; D is perhaps TRBD1 (6 bases). Germline assignment: CDR1 SGHTA and CDR2 FQGTGA. V lost 5 bases, J lost 5 bases, and 9 bases lay in between. This CDR3 is built from 13 residues. CDR3 sequence: CASSPRGTGELFF. The CDR3 nucleotides read TGTGCCAGCAGCCCTAGGGGGACCGGGGAGCTGTTTTTT.

The V call is TRBV7-8, the J call TRBJ2-5; TRBD1 agrees at 9 bases. The trim removed 2 bases at V and 3 bases at J, leaving 7 bases unmatched. The CDR3 loop spans 16 amino acids. Germline V CDR1 and CDR2: SGHVS, FQNEAQ. The CDR3 sequence is CASSLQDRGREETQYF. The CDR3 DNA is TGTGCCAGCAGCTTACAGGACAGGGGAAGGGAAGAGACCCAGTACTTC. The whole variable domain, filled in from reference TRBV7-8 and TRBJ2-5, reads GAGVSQSPRYKVAKRGQDVALRCDPISGHVSLFWYQQALGQGPEFLTYFQNEAQLDKSGLPSDRFFAERPEGSVSTLKIQRTQQEDSAVYLCASSLQDRGREETQYFGPGTRLLVL.

The chain combines TRBV3-1 (or the pseudogene TRBV3-2) with TRBJ1-3; D is undetermined. Germline values: CDR1 LGHDT, CDR2 YNNKEL (reference sequence). Trimming pared 1 base from V and 0 bases from J, leaving 13 bases between. This CDR3 has 17 residues. Written as DNA, the CDR3 is TGTGCCAGCAGCCAAGGTGGCAGGCCTCTCTCTGGAAACACCATATATTTT. Translated, it gives CASSQGGRPLSGNTIYF.

The gene calls are TRBV18 and TRBJ2-7, with D maybe TRBD2 (6 bases). V dropped 3 bases and J dropped 6 bases, with 21 bases sitting between them. Per the germline V gene, CDR1 is KGHSH and CDR2 is LQKENI. This CDR3 is 16 amino acids long. The CDR3 region has the DNA TGTGCCAGCTCACCCGCCCATAAGGGAGCGGGCTCCGAGCAGTACTTC. It is translated as CASSPAHKGAGSEQYF.

The V call is TRBV7-9, the J call TRBJ1-5, with 9 nucleotides matching TRBD1. V lost 1 base and J lost 6; bases outside the gene matches: 4. The CDR3 sequence is 15 residues long. The V gene's germline CDR1 is SEHNR and CDR2 FQNEAQ (reference sequence). CDR3 coding DNA: TGTGCCAGCAGCTTAGACAGGACAGGGGTTCAGCCCCAGCATTTT. It codes for CASSLDRTGVQPQHF.

The V call is TRBV5-4, the J call TRBJ2-5, with TRBD2 matching over 9 bases. Germline V gene data show CDR1 as SGHNT and CDR2 as YYREEE (reference sequence). This CDR3 spans 17 amino acids. V was pared by 7 bases and J by 4 bases, with 17 bases of the junction left unmatched. The CDR3 spells CASRSRGLAGLGETQYF. As DNA, the CDR3 is TGTGCCAGCCGTTCCCGGGGGCTAGCGGGGTTAGGAGAGACCCAGTACTTC.

The V and J genes are TRBV4-1 and TRBJ2-5; 7 nucleotides align to TRBD2. The CDR3 sequence is 15 residues long. From germline, CDR1 is MGHRA and CDR2 YSYEKL. The junction had 5 bases not matched to a gene; V was cut back by 0 bases and J by 4 bases. DNA for the CDR3: TGCGCCAGCAGCCAAGATGGGGGGGGACTAGAGACCCAGTACTTC. It codes for CASSQDGGGLETQYF.

This clone was found once. The chain employs TRBV3-1 (or the pseudogene TRBV3-2) and TRBJ2-5; 11 nucleotides match TRBD2. Looked up from germline, CDR1 is LGHDT and CDR2 is YNNKEL (reference sequence). The V gene end was trimmed by 4 bases and the J gene end by 1 base; junction bases not matched to a gene: 5. This CDR3 comprises 16 residues. CDR3 protein: CASSPGLAGPQETQYF. The CDR3 bases are TGTGCCAGCAGCCCTGGACTAGCGGGTCCCCAAGAGACCCAGTACTTC.

The V and J genes are TRBV5-1 and TRBJ2-5, with 8 bases that match TRBD2. The CDR3 contains 15 residues. Per the germline V gene, CDR1 is SGHRS and CDR2 is YFSETQ. The V segment lost 4 bases and the J segment 4 bases; nucleotides outside the gene matches: 9. Here the CDR3 DNA reads TGCGCCAGCAGCAGATCGGACGGGGGGGTAGAGACCCAGTACTTC. This sequence encodes CASSRSDGGVETQYF. Combining the CDR3 with reference TRBV5-1 and TRBJ2-5 gives the whole variable domain KAGVTQTPRYLIKTRGQQVTLSCSPISGHRSVSWYQQTPGQGLQFLFEYFSETQRNKGNFPGRFSGRQFSNSRSEMNVSTLELGDSALYLCASSRSDGGVETQYFGPGTRLLVL.

The CDR3 here is CASSLGQGIQFF. CDR3 nucleotides: TGCGCCAGCAGCTTGGGTCAGGGAATTCAGTTCTTC. This sequence joins TRBV5-1 and TRBJ2-1; D might be TRBD1 (5 bases). V was cut by 0 bases and J by 13 bases, with 11 bases left in between. Germline V gene sequence: CDR1 SGHRS, CDR2 YFSETQ. The length of the CDR3 is 12 residues.

There are many counts of this clone. The chain has TRBV7-2 and TRBJ1-1; the D gene is possibly TRBD1 (5 bases). V lost 4 bases to trimming and J lost 2 bases, with 8 bases between them. The CDR3 contains 13 residues. The germline gives CDR1 SGHTA, CDR2 FQGNSA. CDR3 nucleotides: TGTGCCAGCAGCTGGACAACTAACACTGAAGCTTTCTTT. Its translation is CASSWTTNTEAFF.

This clone was observed once. The rearrangement uses TRBV24-1 and TRBJ2-1, with 9 positions matching TRBD2. The CDR3 totals 14 residues. Germline loops: CDR1 KGHDR, CDR2 SFDVKD. Trimming cost V 7 bases and J 10 bases; bases outside gene matches: 10. As DNA, the CDR3 is TGTGCCACCAGAGCTAGCGGGGCCGGGAGGGAGCAGTTCTTC. It codes for CATRASGAGREQFF.

The CDR3 DNA sequence: TGTGCCAGCAGCTTACCTCAGCCTAGCGGACCCCCCCAGTTCTTC. Translating it yields CASSLPQPSGPPQFF. V is TRBV11-1 and J is TRBJ2-1; 7 positions match TRBD2. Trimming removed 2 bases from V and 13 bases from J; junction bases left unmatched: 14. Germline V gives CDR1 SGHAT, CDR2 FQDESV (reference sequence). CDR3 length equals 15 residues.

The chain links TRBV24-1 to TRBJ2-1; 8 bases agree with TRBD1. Germline lookup yields CDR1 KGHDR and CDR2 SFDVKD. The length of the CDR3 is 13 residues. The V segment lost 4 bases and the J segment 15 bases; nucleotides outside the gene matches: 10. The CDR3, as DNA: TGTGCCACCAGTGACCCAAAGGACAGGGATCGGTTCTTC. This translates into CATSDPKDRDRFF.

The table lists this clone with a count of one. The J gene is TRBJ2-1, the V gene TRBV18, with 10 bases identical to TRBD2. Losses at the gene ends were 4 bases for V and 3 bases for J; bases not matched to a gene: 3. The CDR3 runs to 15 residues. CDR1 KGHSH and CDR2 LQKENI come from the germline V gene. CDR3 DNA: TGTGCCAGCTCACTAGCGGGAGGCTACTACAATGAGCAGTTCTTC. This sequence encodes CASSLAGGYYNEQFF.